Presented here are 32 T cell receptor beta chains from one specimen sequenced in a study of shared clonotypes between healthy human individuals. Naive-designated CD8 cells lacked CD45RO, were positively enriched for CCR7, and omitted terminally differentiated effector memory CD45RA+ cells. The assay was immunoSEQ multiplex PCR, and TCRdb's table has in-frame clones only and misses some. The table records hundreds of thousands of clones, approximately 90% of them present only once. The specimen was naive CD8+ T cells sorted from blood. These receptors were collected from a man aged 25-45 years in good health.

The chain links TRBV28 to TRBJ2-7; no definite D call. The V and J ends lost 2 bases and 2 bases respectively, with 13 bases between them. The V gene's germline CDR1 is MDHEN and CDR2 SYDVKM. The CDR3 consists of 15 residues. CDR3 in amino acids: CASSLPRRTAYEQYF. Written as DNA, the CDR3 is TGTGCCAGCAGTTTACCCCGGCGCACAGCCTACGAGCAGTACTTC.

J is TRBJ2-5 and V is TRBV4-1; a possible D gene is TRBD2 (7 bases). The CDR3 loop spans 16 amino acids. With 1 base removed from V and 4 bases from J, the gap between germline ends came to 16 bases. The germline gives CDR1 MGHRA, CDR2 YSYEKL. CDR3 bases: TGCGCCAGCAGCCAAGGGACAGCGGGATTGGGAGAGACCCAGTACTTC. The encoded protein is CASSQGTAGLGETQYF.

The chain combines TRBV30 with TRBJ2-7, with 8 bases that match TRBD1. Unmatched junction bases numbered 5, after V lost 0 bases and J lost 4 bases. The CDR3 consists of 14 residues. Germline CDR1 and CDR2: GTSNPN and SVGIG (reference sequence). The CDR3 region has the DNA TGTGCCTGGAGTGTACAGGGGGGCTGGTACGAGCAGTACTTC. Translation gives CAWSVQGGWYEQYF.

This sequence joins TRBV6-5 and TRBJ2-1; no clear D. This CDR3 is built from 11 residues. CDR1 and CDR2 from the germline V gene are MNHEY and SVGAGI. V was cut by 5 bases and J by 10 bases, with 9 bases left in between. DNA of the CDR3: TGTGCCAGCAGTGACGAAGGAGAGCAGTTCTTC. Translating it yields CASSDEGEQFF.

This clone showed up just once. The V gene is TRBV5-1, the J gene TRBJ2-7; 8 bases map to TRBD1. Germline assignment: CDR1 SGHRS and CDR2 YFSETQ. The CDR3 runs 14 residues. V lost 1 base to trimming and J lost 7 bases; unmatched junction nucleotides: 7. The CDR3 nucleotides read TGCGCCAGCAGCTTGTCAGGGGGCCTGGGTGAGCAGTACTTC. The encoded protein is CASSLSGGLGEQYF.

The chain recombines TRBV7-9 with TRBJ2-3, with D possibly TRBD2 on 5 matching bases. Germline-derived CDR1 and CDR2 are SEHNR and FQNEAQ (reference sequence). The CDR3 runs 14 residues. The V gene lost 6 bases and the J gene lost 5 bases, with 15 bases spanning the gap. CDR3: CASRLLEVLDTQYF. In DNA, the CDR3 is TGTGCCAGCAGGCTACTAGAGGTTTTAGATACGCAGTATTTT.

As to this clone: The same CDR3 arises from other DNA sequences in this sample as well. The rearrangement links TRBV6-6 to TRBJ1-4; D not resolved. V shed 0 bases and J shed 7 bases, with 9 bases lying between them. The CDR3 length is 14 residues. Germline CDR1 MNHNY, CDR2 SVGAGI (reference sequence). The DNA of the CDR3 is TGTGCCAGCAGTTACTCGAGGGAGGGTGAAAAACTGTTTTTT. Its translation: CASSYSREGEKLFF.

The J gene is TRBJ2-7, the V gene TRBV28; D possibly corresponds to TRBD1 (6 bases). Germline V gene lookup returns CDR1 MDHEN and CDR2 SYDVKM. The CDR3 sequence is 16 residues long. The ends were cut back, 3 bases at V and 2 bases at J, with 17 bases in the middle. The CDR3 DNA reads as TGTGCCAGCAGTTTCAGTACAGGGAATGTCGCCTACGAGCAGTACTTC. Protein: CASSFSTGNVAYEQYF.

V is TRBV7-9 and J is TRBJ2-7; D is uncertain. Trimming removed 4 bases from V and 0 bases from J, with 19 bases in between. The CDR3 is made up of 17 amino acids. In germline, CDR1 is SEHNR, CDR2 FQNEAQ (reference sequence). CDR3 loop: CASSSIRLADSSYEQYF. The DNA for the CDR3 is TGTGCCAGCAGCTCGATTCGGTTGGCGGATTCCTCCTACGAGCAGTACTTC.

V gene TRBV27 combines with J gene TRBJ2-1, with a weak D call TRBD2 (5 bases). Germline V gives CDR1 MNHEY, CDR2 SMNVEV (reference sequence). With 6 bases removed from V and 14 bases from J, the gap between germline ends came to 17 bases. The CDR3 is 12 residues long. This chain's CDR3 is CASRPPGTGEFF. For the CDR3, the DNA is TGTGCCAGCAGGCCGCCGGGAACCGGAGAGTTCTTC.

The chain carries TRBV4-1 and TRBJ2-1; tentative D call: TRBD2 (5 bases). Trimming pared 0 bases from V and 3 bases from J, leaving 12 bases between. This CDR3 region has 16 residues. CDR1 is MGHRA, CDR2 YSYEKL, per germline. The DNA for the CDR3 is TGCGCCAGCAGCCAAGATAGTTCTAGCAGCTACAATGAGCAGTTCTTC. Its protein is CASSQDSSSSYNEQFF.

The J gene is TRBJ2-2, the V gene TRBV7-9; 7 bases are shared with TRBD2. This CDR3 has 16 residues. Germline assignment: CDR1 SEHNR and CDR2 FQNEAQ (reference sequence). The ends lost 5 bases at V and 0 bases at J; junction bases unmatched: 6. The DNA for the CDR3 is TGTGCCAGCAGCCCCAGACTAGCAGCGAACACCGGGGAGCTGTTTTTT. This sequence encodes CASSPRLAANTGELFF.

The J gene is TRBJ2-7, the V gene TRBV7-9; tentatively, D is TRBD2 (7 bases). With 5 bases removed from V and 3 bases from J, the gap between germline ends came to 14 bases. Germline CDR1 SEHNR, CDR2 FQNEAQ (reference sequence). This CDR3 has 14 residues. The CDR3 protein is CASSRAGEGYEQYF. The CDR3 DNA is TGTGCCAGCAGCCGTGCAGGGGAGGGCTACGAGCAGTACTTC.

This clone has more than one count but fewer than ten. The chain combines TRBV25-1 with TRBJ2-7, with 8 bases lining up with TRBD1. The CDR3 totals 13 residues. Germline CDR1 is MGHDK and CDR2 is SYGVNS. The ends lost 9 bases at V and 2 bases at J; junction bases unmatched: 6. The CDR3 region has the DNA TGTGCCAGTCGACAGGGGTTTCCCTACGAGCAGTACTTC. Translation: CASRQGFPYEQYF.

Of note for this clone: At the DNA level, this CDR3 is encoded by other sequences in the same sample as well. The chain links TRBV4-1 to TRBJ2-5; no definite D call. The V end lost 0 bases, the J end lost 5 bases, and 4 bases lay between the germline ends. Germline CDR1 and CDR2: MGHRA and YSYEKL. This CDR3 has 12 residues. Here the CDR3 DNA reads TGCGCCAGCAGCCAAGATTTCGAGACCCAGTACTTC. Its translation: CASSQDFETQYF.

This clone was counted a single time. The chain is built from TRBV7-9 and TRBJ2-3; 11 nucleotides align to TRBD1. The CDR3 loop spans 18 amino acids. Losses at the gene ends were 6 bases for V and 2 bases for J; bases not matched to a gene: 13. Germline lookup yields CDR1 SEHNR and CDR2 FQNEAQ (reference sequence). CDR3 region: CASRLPGQGVYLTDTQYF. CDR3 nucleotide sequence: TGTGCCAGCAGACTGCCGGGACAGGGGGTTTACCTCACAGATACGCAGTATTTT. The variable domain in full, with the rest retrieved from reference TRBV7-9 and TRBJ2-3, is DTGVSQNPRHKITKRGQNVTFRCDPISEHNRLYWYRQTLGQGPEFLTYFQNEAQLEKSRLLSDRFSAERPKGSFSTLEIQRTEQGDSAMYLCASRLPGQGVYLTDTQYFGPGTRLTVL.

The V call is TRBV27, the J call TRBJ2-6; D remains ambiguous. Per germline, CDR1 MNHEY and CDR2 SMNVEV (reference sequence). The CDR3 spans 14 residues. Trimming left V 1 base short and J 1 base short, with 2 bases between. CDR3 DNA: TGTGCCAGCAGTTTATGGTCTGGGGCCAACGTCCTGACTTTC. Residues: CASSLWSGANVLTF.

The J gene is TRBJ2-5, the V gene TRBV25-1; TRBD2 aligns across 10 bases. Germline V gene sequence: CDR1 MGHDK, CDR2 SYGVNS. V lost 5 bases and J lost 0; bases outside the gene matches: 3. CDR3 size: 15 residues. The CDR3 loop is CASSKLAGYQETQYF. The CDR3, as DNA: TGTGCCAGCAGTAAACTAGCGGGGTACCAAGAGACCCAGTACTTC.

This clone was observed a few times. The chain combines TRBV7-6 with TRBJ2-1; no definite D call. CDR3 length equals 12 residues. V was shortened by 2 bases and J by 9 bases, with 8 bases between the two germline ends. Germline lookup yields CDR1 SGHVS and CDR2 FNYEAQ. CDR3 protein: CASSLRRSEQFF. Here the CDR3 DNA reads TGTGCCAGCAGCTTACGGCGTAGTGAGCAGTTCTTC.

The V gene is TRBV7-6, the J gene TRBJ2-7; a possible D gene is TRBD2 (6 bases). This CDR3 contains 18 residues. CDR1 SGHVS and CDR2 FNYEAQ come from the germline V gene. V lost 2 bases to trimming and J lost 3 bases, with 23 bases between them. DNA for the CDR3: TGTGCCAGCAGCTTATATCCTCAAGATAGCGGTTTTAGCTACGAGCAGTACTTC. Amino acids: CASSLYPQDSGFSYEQYF.

Of note for this clone: Additional DNA sequences in this sample encode the identical CDR3. The chain carries TRBV7-9 and TRBJ2-7; 9 bases map to TRBD1. The CDR3 runs to 14 residues. The J segment lost 2 bases and the V segment lost 5 bases, leaving 4 bases of the junction unmatched. CDR1 is SEHNR and CDR2 is FQNEAQ in the germline V gene (reference sequence). DNA of the CDR3: TGTGCCAGCAGCCCCCGGGACAGGGCCTACGAGCAGTACTTC. Encoded protein: CASSPRDRAYEQYF.

The rearrangement uses TRBV9 and TRBJ2-7; 9 nucleotides align to TRBD1. The germline V gene has CDR1 SGDLS and CDR2 YYNGEE. The junction had 5 bases not matched to a gene; V was cut back by 3 bases and J by 4 bases. This CDR3 spans 14 amino acids. CDR3 DNA sequence: TGTGCCAGCAGCGGCGGGACAGGGTTTTACGAGCAGTACTTC. The encoded protein is CASSGGTGFYEQYF.

The chain uses TRBV19 and TRBJ2-4; perhaps D is TRBD1 or TRBD2 (5 bases each). CDR1 LNHDA and CDR2 SQIVND come from the germline V gene (reference sequence). The V end lost 6 bases, the J end lost 0 bases, and 18 bases lay between the germline ends. The CDR3 loop spans 17 amino acids. CDR3 DNA sequence: TGTGCCAGTAGCCTGTGGGAGAGGGGAGTAGCCAAAAACATTCAGTACTTC. It codes for CASSLWERGVAKNIQYF.

The rearrangement uses TRBV5-1 and TRBJ2-3, with D unclear. This CDR3 region has 15 residues. Germline lookup yields CDR1 SGHRS and CDR2 YFSETQ. V lost 1 base and J lost 2, with 11 bases in between. This CDR3 is CASSLYSLYTDTQYF. In nucleotides, the CDR3 is TGCGCCAGCAGCTTGTACAGCCTCTACACAGATACGCAGTATTTT.

The J gene is TRBJ2-1, the V gene TRBV6-5; 9 positions match TRBD1. Germline V gene lookup returns CDR1 MNHEY and CDR2 SVGAGI. This CDR3 is built from 15 residues. Losses at the gene ends were 7 bases for V and 4 bases for J; bases not matched to a gene: 8. The CDR3 protein is CASTVGTGTYNEQFF. The CDR3 DNA reads as TGTGCCAGCACCGTCGGGACAGGGACTTACAATGAGCAGTTCTTC.

A single count supports this clone. The rearrangement uses TRBV28 and TRBJ2-7; weak D call: TRBD2 (5 bases). The CDR3 loop spans 14 amino acids. Germline values: CDR1 MDHEN, CDR2 SYDVKM. The V end was cut by 5 bases, the J end by 2 bases, with 13 bases between. The chain's CDR3 is CASSPQRIPYEQYF. The CDR3 region has the DNA TGTGCCAGCAGTCCTCAGCGGATTCCCTACGAGCAGTACTTC. The variable domain in full, completed from reference TRBV28 and TRBJ2-7, reads DVKVTQSSRYLVKRTGEKVFLECVQDMDHENMFWYRQDPGLGLRLIYFSYDVKMKEKGDIPEGYSVSREKKERFSLILESASTNQTSMYLCASSPQRIPYEQYFGPGTRLTVT.

The V gene is TRBV5-1, the J gene TRBJ2-2; tentatively, D is TRBD1 (7 bases). Germline lookup yields CDR1 SGHRS and CDR2 YFSETQ. The CDR3 covers 15 residues. Trimming left V 4 bases short and J 4 bases short, with 14 bases between. CDR3 region: CASSGGTVTTGELFF. CDR3 bases: TGCGCCAGCAGCGGGGGGACAGTGACCACCGGGGAGCTGTTTTTT.

The gene calls are TRBV7-9 and TRBJ1-5; 7 bases line up with TRBD1. This CDR3 is 15 amino acids long. The germline gives CDR1 SEHNR, CDR2 FQNEAQ (reference sequence). V was pared by 5 bases and J by 6 bases, with 10 bases of the junction left unmatched. The CDR3 is CASSVIRQGGQPQHF. The CDR3 bases are TGTGCCAGCAGCGTGATCAGACAGGGCGGTCAGCCCCAGCATTTT.

The V gene is TRBV30, the J gene TRBJ2-2; D remains unclear. The germline V and J ends were trimmed by 5 bases and 2 bases, with 3 bases remaining between them. The CDR3 has 11 residues. Germline V lookup: CDR1 GTSNPN, CDR2 SVGIG (reference sequence). Written as DNA, the CDR3 is TGTGCCTGGGCTAACACCGGGGAGCTGTTTTTT. Its translation: CAWANTGELFF.

V usage is TRBV4-3 and J usage is TRBJ2-7; D is possibly TRBD1 (5 bases). Germline CDR1 reads LGHNA; CDR2 reads YSLEER. The CDR3 runs 16 residues. Trimming removed 0 bases from V and 4 bases from J, with 16 bases in between. This chain's CDR3 is CASSQDRTGLQYEQYF. The DNA for the CDR3 is TGCGCCAGCAGCCAAGATCGAACAGGCCTGCAGTACGAGCAGTACTTC.

The chain carries TRBV30 and TRBJ2-7; 9 bases fit TRBD2. Trimming cost V 3 bases and J 7 bases; bases outside gene matches: 10. The CDR3 sequence is 14 residues long. Germline CDR1 reads GTSNPN; CDR2 reads SVGIG (reference sequence). The CDR3 DNA reads TGTGCCTGGAGCGTAGCGGGAGTATCCGGGGAGCAGTACTTC. Its translation is CAWSVAGVSGEQYF.

The chain recombines TRBV4-1 with TRBJ2-5; D is perhaps TRBD2 (6 bases). This CDR3 has 14 residues. CDR1 is MGHRA, CDR2 YSYEKL, per germline. V shed 0 bases and J shed 3 bases, with 8 bases lying between them. The DNA of the CDR3 is TGCGCCAGCAGCCAAGATCCGGGGGAAGAGACCCAGTACTTC. Translation: CASSQDPGEETQYF.